The present TCR beta chain was sequenced within a study of blood T cell repertoires in COVID-19. Study overall: Material from acute and convalescent COVID-19 was sourced from the United States, Italy and Spain.

Participant ages covered roughly 18 to 89 years across about two dozen US areas. Which cohort a participant joined came from the clinical history participants gave. In the authors' workflow: Amplification from reference gene primers served as the basis for estimated nucleated cell counts. TCRdb's table, derived via immunoSEQ multiplex PCR, lists solely in-frame clones and lacks some. That table gives V, J and clone size, and the DNA gave D and trimming. The sample consists of around 250,000 clones, around 89% of them appearing once. CDR1 and CDR2 from the germline V gene are SQVTM and ANQGSEA. CDR3 length: 11 residues. V lost 7 bases and J lost 4, with 10 bases in between.

Sample: PBMCs or T cells enriched from blood (not recorded which). This TCR derives from a man in his fifties who had been exposed to COVID-19. This chain links TRBV29-1 with TRBJ1-1, with D tentatively TRBD1 (5 bases). The DNA for the CDR3 is TGCAGCGCCGACAGACGCACTGAAGCTTTCTTT. Its translation is CSADRRTEAFF. The full variable domain, rest sourced from reference TRBV29-1 and TRBJ1-1, is SAVISQKPSRDICQRGTSLTIQCQVDSQVTMMFWYRQQPGQSLTLIATANQGSEATYESGFVIDKFPISRPNLTFSTLTVSNMSPEDSSIYLCSADRRTEAFFGQGTRLTVV.